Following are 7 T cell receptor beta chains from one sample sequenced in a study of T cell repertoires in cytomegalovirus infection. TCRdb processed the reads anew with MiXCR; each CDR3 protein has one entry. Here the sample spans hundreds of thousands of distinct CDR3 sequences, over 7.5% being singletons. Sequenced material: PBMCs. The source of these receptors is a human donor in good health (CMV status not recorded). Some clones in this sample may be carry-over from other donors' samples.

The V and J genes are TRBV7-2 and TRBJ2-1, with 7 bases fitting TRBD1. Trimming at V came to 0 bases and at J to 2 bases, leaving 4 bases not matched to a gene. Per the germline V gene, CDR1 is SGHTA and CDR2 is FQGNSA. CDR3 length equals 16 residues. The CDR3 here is CASSLAKGGPYNEQFF. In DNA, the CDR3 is TGTGCCAGCAGCTTAGCCAAAGGGGGCCCCTACAATGAGCAGTTCTTC.

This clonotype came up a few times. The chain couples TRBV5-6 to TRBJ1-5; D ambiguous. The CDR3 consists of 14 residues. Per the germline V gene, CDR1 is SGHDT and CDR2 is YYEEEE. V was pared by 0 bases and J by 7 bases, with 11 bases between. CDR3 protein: CASSLGALGQPQHF. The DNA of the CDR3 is TGTGCCAGCAGCTTGGGTGCCCTGGGCCAGCCCCAGCATTTT.

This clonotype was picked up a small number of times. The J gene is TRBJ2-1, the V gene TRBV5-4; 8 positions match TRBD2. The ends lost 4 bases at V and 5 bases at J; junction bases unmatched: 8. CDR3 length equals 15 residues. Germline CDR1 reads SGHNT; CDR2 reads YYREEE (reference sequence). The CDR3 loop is CASSTRLASNNEQFF. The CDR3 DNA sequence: TGTGCCAGCAGCACCCGACTAGCGTCTAACAATGAGCAGTTCTTC.

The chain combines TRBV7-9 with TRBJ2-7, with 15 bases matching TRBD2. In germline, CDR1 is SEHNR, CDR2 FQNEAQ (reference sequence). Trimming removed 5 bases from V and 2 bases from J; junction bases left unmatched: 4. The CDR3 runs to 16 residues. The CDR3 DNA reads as TGTGCCAGCAGCCGCGGACTAGCGGGAGGGACCTACGAGCAGTACTTC. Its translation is CASSRGLAGGTYEQYF. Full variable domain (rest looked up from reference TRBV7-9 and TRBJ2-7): DTGVSQNPRHKITKRGQNVTFRCDPISEHNRLYWYRQTLGQGPEFLTYFQNEAQLEKSRLLSDRFSAERPKGSFSTLEIQRTEQGDSAMYLCASSRGLAGGTYEQYFGPGTRLTVT.

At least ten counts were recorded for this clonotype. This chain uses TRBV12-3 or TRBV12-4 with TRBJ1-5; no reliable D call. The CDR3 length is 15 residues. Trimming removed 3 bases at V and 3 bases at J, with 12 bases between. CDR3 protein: CASSLVGRINQPQHF. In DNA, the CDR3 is TGTGCCAGCAGTTTGGTTGGGCGGATCAATCAGCCCCAGCATTTT.

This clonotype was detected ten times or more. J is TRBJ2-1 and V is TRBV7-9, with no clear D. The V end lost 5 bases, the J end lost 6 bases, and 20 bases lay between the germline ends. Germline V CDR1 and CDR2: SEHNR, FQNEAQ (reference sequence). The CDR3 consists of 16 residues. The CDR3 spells CASSHPGPSEVNEQFF. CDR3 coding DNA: TGTGCCAGCAGCCACCCCGGCCCCAGTGAGGTCAATGAGCAGTTCTTC.

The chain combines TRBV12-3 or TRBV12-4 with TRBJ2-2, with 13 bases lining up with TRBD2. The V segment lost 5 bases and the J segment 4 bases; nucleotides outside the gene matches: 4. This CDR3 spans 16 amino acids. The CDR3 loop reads CASSLGLAGLTGELFF. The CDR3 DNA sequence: TGTGCCAGCAGTCTGGGACTAGCGGGGCTCACCGGGGAGCTGTTTTTT.